This T cell receptor (beta chain) originates from a study of identical twins. This clonotype was picked up many times. Using its own MiXCR run on the 5' RACE reads, TCRdb lists one record per CDR3 protein. The sample yields roughly 200,000 distinct CDR3 sequences, approximately 16% seen once. This CDR3 is 14 amino acids long. V lost 4 bases and J 0 bases, leaving 7 bases between the germline ends. These records were also assigned to another study, of T cells expressing NK-cell markers. As that study records: The study drew TCR beta repertoires from sorted CD3+CD56+NKG2C+, CD3+CD56+NKG2C- and CD3+CD56-NKG2C+ T cells. Serological testing identified seven of the eight sequenced donors as HCMV-seropositive and one as seronegative. Several donors showed dominant NKG2C+ clonotypes comprising about 1.0-8% of their CD8+ T cells.

The TCR comes from a woman between 18 and 30 years old in good health. The sequencing input was CD8+ T cells sorted from blood. The chain employs TRBV12-3 or TRBV12-4 and TRBJ2-1; D perhaps matches TRBD1 (6 bases). CDR3 bases: TGTGCCAGCAGTTACAGGGACTCCTACAATGAGCAGTTCTTC. It codes for CASSYRDSYNEQFF.